The 29 T cell receptor beta chains listed next were all sequenced from one sample in a study of T cells after yellow fever vaccination. TCRdb recomputed calls from the 5' RACE reads with MiXCR, one row per CDR3 protein. The table lists about 30,000 distinct CDR3 sequences, roughly 4.5% of them singletons. The sequenced sample was CD8+ T cells sorted from PBMCs, obtained 5 days after the yellow fever booster vaccination. The source of these receptors is a man younger than 45 who received the YFV17D yellow fever vaccine.

This clonotype was counted ten times or more. The V and J genes are TRBV7-9 and TRBJ2-5; the D is unclear. The V gene's germline CDR1 is SEHNR and CDR2 FQNEAQ (reference sequence). The V and J ends lost 5 bases and 1 base respectively, with 2 bases between them. The CDR3 covers 11 residues. The CDR3 DNA follows: TGTGCCAGCAGCCTCCAAGAGACCCAGTACTTC. Amino acid sequence: CASSLQETQYF.

This clonotype was seen at least ten times. This chain connects TRBV5-1 to TRBJ2-3; a weak D match, TRBD1 (6 bases). The V end was cut by 0 bases, the J end by 5 bases, with 19 bases between. CDR1 and CDR2 from the germline V gene are SGHRS and YFSETQ. This CDR3 has 17 amino acids. CDR3 DNA: TGCGCCAGCAGCTTGGTTGGCAGGGGCGTATTGGGAGATACGCAGTATTTT. This encodes CASSLVGRGVLGDTQYF.

Ten or more counts support this clonotype. The chain employs TRBV18 and TRBJ1-5; D is undetermined. Germline V lookup: CDR1 KGHSH, CDR2 LQKENI. CDR3 length: 12 residues. Trimming shortened V by 3 bases and J by 5 bases, and 5 bases separated the two germline ends. The CDR3 spells CASSPPDQPQHF. The DNA of the CDR3 is TGTGCCAGCTCACCTCCCGATCAGCCCCAGCATTTT.

This clonotype was observed at least ten times. V is TRBV14 and J is TRBJ2-3; D is ambiguous. The CDR3 has 15 amino acids. Trimming stripped 0 bases from V and 2 bases from J, with 9 bases between. CDR1 and CDR2 (germline): SGHDN, FVKESK. The CDR3 DNA sequence: TGTGCCAGCAGCCAAGATCTTCGGGCCACAGATACGCAGTATTTT. It specifies CASSQDLRATDTQYF.

This clonotype was observed at least ten times. The V and J genes are TRBV12-3 or TRBV12-4 and TRBJ2-7; D might be TRBD1 or TRBD2, each matching 5 bases. V gave up 6 bases and J gave up 3 bases, with 12 bases separating them. This CDR3 is built from 13 residues. As DNA, the CDR3 is TGTGCCAGCAGCATTGGGACGGTCTACGAGCAGTACTTC. Amino acids: CASSIGTVYEQYF.

In its sample, this clonotype was seen many times. The chain has TRBV11-2 and TRBJ2-5; 8 bases agree with TRBD2. Trimming cost V 6 bases and J 4 bases; bases outside gene matches: 10. Germline V CDR1 and CDR2: SGHAT, FQNNGV. The CDR3 runs 15 residues. The CDR3 spells CASRGQRELGETQYF. The CDR3 DNA is TGTGCCAGCAGAGGCCAGCGGGAGTTAGGAGAGACCCAGTACTTC.

This clonotype was observed many times. V is TRBV12-3 or TRBV12-4 and J is TRBJ2-3, with 7 bases lining up with TRBD1. Trimming at V came to 6 bases and at J to 0 bases, leaving 9 bases not matched to a gene. The CDR3 is made up of 16 amino acids. CDR3 bases: TGTGCCAGCAGACCCCGGACAGGAGTTAGCACAGATACGCAGTATTTT. It encodes CASRPRTGVSTDTQYF.

This clonotype was seen many times. The J gene is TRBJ2-2, the V gene TRBV25-1, with a possible D match to TRBD2 (6 bases). The V and J ends lost 5 bases and 1 base respectively, with 23 bases between them. This CDR3 has 19 amino acids. Looked up from germline, CDR1 is MGHDK and CDR2 is SYGVNS. The CDR3 nucleotides are TGTGCCAGCAGTCCCTTCAGGGAGGTAGACCTCATGAACACCGGGGAGCTGTTTTTT. It yields the protein CASSPFREVDLMNTGELFF. Variable domain in full (rest from reference TRBV25-1 and TRBJ2-2): EADIYQTPRYLVIGTGKKITLECSQTMGHDKMYWYQQDPGMELHLIHYSYGVNSTEKGDLSSESTVSRIRTEHFPLTLESARPSHTSQYLCASSPFREVDLMNTGELFFGEGSRLTVL.

This clonotype showed up many times. CDR3 protein: CSVEVGSKQETQYF. CDR3 DNA sequence: TGCAGCGTTGAAGTGGGCTCAAAACAAGAGACCCAGTACTTC. J is TRBJ2-5 and V is TRBV29-1; D is ambiguous. This CDR3 is built from 14 residues. V lost 1 base to trimming and J lost 2 bases, with 11 bases between them. Germline loops: CDR1 SQVTM, CDR2 ANQGSEA.

Ten or more counts support this clonotype. This rearrangement joins TRBV5-6 to TRBJ2-7, with D hard to call. The CDR3 contains 13 residues. CDR1 is SGHDT and CDR2 is YYEEEE in the germline V gene. The V and J ends lost 0 bases and 6 bases respectively, with 10 bases between them. CDR3 sequence reads: CASSLGAPPEQYF. The CDR3 DNA reads as TGTGCCAGCAGCTTGGGAGCTCCCCCCGAGCAGTACTTC.

This clonotype was picked up many times. The chain uses TRBV6-5 and TRBJ2-3, with TRBD2 matching 10 bases. With 5 bases clipped from V and 2 bases from J, the junction kept 1 base outside the gene matches. CDR1 and CDR2 (germline): MNHEY, SVGAGI. The CDR3 is made up of 14 amino acids. In nucleotides, the CDR3 is TGTGCCAGCAGTAGCGGGAGGGCCACAGATACGCAGTATTTT. Its protein product is CASSSGRATDTQYF.

There are many counts of this clonotype. This chain links TRBV28 with TRBJ2-1; a possible D gene is TRBD1 (6 bases). Germline lookup yields CDR1 MDHEN and CDR2 SYDVKM. The CDR3 loop spans 14 amino acids. The V end was cut by 5 bases, the J end by 4 bases, with 12 bases between. DNA for the CDR3: TGTGCCAGCAGTATGACAGGCCTATACAATGAGCAGTTCTTC. This sequence encodes CASSMTGLYNEQFF.

A few counts support this clonotype. At one end the junction does not follow the germline gene, possibly because of a read error. The chain carries TRBV7-2 and TRBJ2-1, with 13 bases fitting TRBD2. The germline V gene encodes CDR1 SGHTA and CDR2 FQGNSA. The length of the CDR3 is 19 residues. The CDR3 DNA reads as TGTGACAGCAGCTTAATTGGGACTAGCGGGACTGGCTCCTACAATGAGCAGTTCTTC. This gives the protein CDSSLIGTSGTGSYNEQFF.

This clonotype was counted ten times or more. The chain couples TRBV27 to TRBJ2-5; TRBD2 agrees at 11 bases. CDR3 size: 17 residues. The J segment lost 0 bases and the V segment lost 3 bases, leaving 6 bases of the junction unmatched. The germline CDR1 and CDR2 sequences are MNHEY and SMNVEV (reference sequence). CDR3 region: CASSFASGRPYQETQYF. The CDR3 bases are TGTGCCAGCAGTTTCGCTAGCGGGAGGCCGTACCAAGAGACCCAGTACTTC.

This clonotype has a count of ten or more. The chain combines TRBV25-1 with TRBJ2-3; D may match TRBD1 or TRBD2 (5 bases each). V was cut by 5 bases and J by 5 bases, with 14 bases left in between. CDR1 is MGHDK and CDR2 is SYGVNS in the germline V gene. The length of the CDR3 is 14 residues. CDR3 coding DNA: TGTGCCAGCAGTAGAGGGGTGGGTAAAGATACGCAGTATTTT. Its translation: CASSRGVGKDTQYF.

This clonotype was counted at least ten times. This rearrangement joins TRBV3-1 to TRBJ2-7, with TRBD1 matching 9 bases. The CDR3 contains 17 residues. Germline V gene sequence: CDR1 LGHDT, CDR2 YNNKEL (reference sequence). V was pared by 2 bases and J by 2 bases, with 10 bases of the junction left unmatched. Here the CDR3 DNA reads TGTGCCAGCAGCCAAAAGAGGGGACAGGGAGATCCCTACGAGCAGTACTTC. It codes for CASSQKRGQGDPYEQYF.

This clonotype was seen more than once but under ten times. This chain joins TRBV9 and TRBJ1-2; the D gene is possibly TRBD1 (6 bases). This CDR3 has 15 amino acids. Germline V gene sequence: CDR1 SGDLS, CDR2 YYNGEE. Trimming removed 3 bases from V and 8 bases from J, with 20 bases in between. The CDR3 DNA sequence: TGTGCCAGCAGCGCCTACCGGGACATCGAAGGGGGCTACACCTTC. Translation: CASSAYRDIEGGYTF.

This clonotype was seen many times. The chain carries TRBV12-3 or TRBV12-4 and TRBJ2-7, with TRBD2 matching 11 bases. V dropped 10 bases and J dropped 2; count of bases not matched to a gene: 4. The CDR3 has 13 residues. The CDR3 region is CAISTSGTYEQYF. For the CDR3, the DNA is TGTGCCATCTCGACTAGCGGGACCTACGAGCAGTACTTC.

This clonotype was seen at least ten times. The chain employs TRBV27 and TRBJ2-3; 7 nucleotides line up with TRBD1. Trimming removed 3 bases from V and 1 base from J; junction bases left unmatched: 1. Germline V gives CDR1 MNHEY, CDR2 SMNVEV (reference sequence). CDR3 length equals 14 residues. This CDR3 reads CASSFGQGTDTQYF. The CDR3 DNA follows: TGTGCCAGCAGTTTTGGACAGGGCACAGATACGCAGTATTTT.

This clonotype was counted many times. This chain joins TRBV27 and TRBJ2-7; D is perhaps TRBD1 (5 bases). In germline, CDR1 is MNHEY, CDR2 SMNVEV (reference sequence). Between the trimmed V and J ends, which lost 4 bases and 0 bases, there was a span of 7 bases. This CDR3 is 13 amino acids long. The CDR3 is CASSSGFSYEQYF. CDR3 DNA sequence: TGTGCCAGCAGTTCAGGGTTCTCCTACGAGCAGTACTTC.

In its sample, this clonotype was seen many times. The chain links TRBV12-3 or TRBV12-4 to TRBJ1-3, with a weak D call TRBD1 (5 bases). V lost 6 bases and J lost 0, with 12 bases in between. CDR3 length: 15 residues. The CDR3 loop reads CASRLGPSSGNTIYF. CDR3 nucleotides: TGTGCCAGCAGGCTGGGACCTAGCTCTGGAAACACCATATATTTT.

This clonotype was found many times. The chain combines TRBV9 with TRBJ2-1; 8 nucleotides agree with TRBD2. The length of the CDR3 is 14 residues. V lost 4 bases, J lost 6 bases, and 6 bases stayed unmatched. CDR1 is SGDLS and CDR2 is YYNGEE in the germline V gene. CDR3 coding DNA: TGTGCCAGCAGCCTTGCGGGAGGCTCCAATGAGCAGTTCTTC. Encoded protein: CASSLAGGSNEQFF.

This clonotype was recorded at least ten times. The chain uses TRBV9 and TRBJ1-1; 9 bases are a match to TRBD1. V lost 3 bases, J lost 8 bases, and 5 bases stayed unmatched. CDR1 and CDR2 (germline): SGDLS, YYNGEE. This CDR3 has 13 amino acids. CDR3 nucleotides: TGTGCCAGCAGCGGGGGACAGGGAAGCGAAGCTTTCTTT. Translating it yields CASSGGQGSEAFF.

This clonotype was seen ten or more times. J is TRBJ2-3 and V is TRBV7-9, with D tentatively TRBD1 or TRBD2 (6 bases each). CDR1 and CDR2 from the germline V gene are SEHNR and FQNEAQ (reference sequence). Trimming removed 5 bases at V and 6 bases at J, with 15 bases between. CDR3 size: 14 residues. In DNA form, the CDR3 reads TGTGCCAGCAGCACCCCCACAGGGAGGGATACGCAGTATTTT. Translating it yields CASSTPTGRDTQYF.

This clonotype was seen repeatedly, ten times or more. The rearrangement links TRBV27 to TRBJ1-1; 9 bases are shared with TRBD1. This CDR3 region has 15 residues. Germline lookup yields CDR1 MNHEY and CDR2 SMNVEV (reference sequence). With 2 bases clipped from V and 2 bases from J, the junction kept 3 bases outside the gene matches. The CDR3 coding sequence is TGTGCCAGCAGTTTAGCGGGACAGGGAAACACTGAAGCTTTCTTT. The encoded protein is CASSLAGQGNTEAFF.

The sample holds many counts of this clonotype. The chain employs TRBV6-1 and TRBJ2-1, with 9 bases aligning to TRBD1. With V trimmed by 10 bases and J by 10 bases, 11 bases remained unmatched. The germline CDR1 and CDR2 sequences are MNHNS and SASEGT. The CDR3 runs 13 residues. The CDR3 coding sequence is TGTGCCACTAACGGACAGGGGTTACGGGAGCAGTTCTTC. This translates into CATNGQGLREQFF.

The J gene is TRBJ2-7, the V gene TRBV7-7; D remains unclear. The CDR3 runs to 13 residues. Germline V gene sequence: CDR1 SSHAT, CDR2 FNYEAQ (reference sequence). V dropped 4 bases and J dropped 2 bases, with 9 bases sitting between them. CDR3 protein: CASSSGPTYEQYF. DNA for the CDR3: TGTGCCAGCAGCTCCGGTCCCACCTACGAGCAGTACTTC.

This clonotype was seen repeatedly, ten times or more. The chain has TRBV6-5 and TRBJ2-1; TRBD2 agrees at 11 bases. Losses at the gene ends were 2 bases for V and 5 bases for J; bases not matched to a gene: 8. Germline V CDR1 and CDR2: MNHEY, SVGAGI. This CDR3 contains 17 residues. CDR3 loop: CASSYALAGGPHNEQFF. The CDR3 coding sequence is TGTGCCAGCAGTTACGCTTTAGCGGGAGGGCCCCACAATGAGCAGTTCTTC.

In this sample, this clonotype turned up many times. The CDR3 loop is CASSQGTDPAPYGYTF. CDR3 coding DNA: TGTGCCAGCAGTCAAGGGACAGATCCTGCCCCCTATGGCTACACCTTC. This chain connects TRBV6-1 to TRBJ1-2; TRBD1 matches 7 bases. CDR1 is MNHNS, CDR2 SASEGT, per germline. The J segment lost 4 bases and the V segment lost 5 bases, leaving 13 bases of the junction unmatched. The length of the CDR3 is 16 residues.